This T cell receptor (beta chain) was identified during a study of CD8+ T cells in alopecia areata (dated by TCRdb to the late 2010s). About the full investigation: The treated patients, all with moderate-to-severe alopecia areata, were enrolled in an open-label pilot trial of oral tofacitinib given at 5 to 10 mg twice daily. Biopsies were taken from tofacitinib-treated patients at baseline and at 4 and 24 weeks of treatment, and a later scalp biopsy was taken in several of the tofacitinib-treated patients. To study T cell clonal expansion in alopecia areata, the researchers applied high-throughput TCRbeta sequencing to both the C3H/HeJ mouse model and human patients. In treated patients, disease severity was measured using the SALT score, which gives the percentage of scalp surface area affected. On the human side, TCRbeta sequencing was run on scalp tissue and on sorted CD4+ and CD8+ peripheral blood T cells from healthy controls and from alopecia areata patients with either patchy or totalis/universalis disease. Amplification of TCRbeta CDR3 regions was done by immunoSEQ multiplex PCR using 35 Vbeta forward primers and 13 Jbeta reverse primers. Patients received tofacitinib for 6 to 18 months and were then followed off drug for 6 months to check for delayed response and recurrence. Scalp clonality was compared across normal scalp (n=4), patchy alopecia areata scalp (n=8), and alopecia totalis/universalis scalp (n=8). RNA came from the PAXgene miRNA kit for fixed scalp, the miRNeasy kit for PBMCs, and the RNeasy kit for mouse skin.

About this clone itself: Its target antigen remains unknown. No base quality values were provided; no much bigger clone lies one nucleotide off.

To prepare the library, the immunoSEQ multiplex PCR assay was applied. For TCR sequencing, RNA was extracted from every sample and reverse transcribed into cDNA to serve as template. First-strand cDNA was synthesized with SuperScript III using a 2:1 mix of oligo-dT and random hexamers. A synthetic immune receptor repertoire was used to assess amplification bias, and residual bias was removed computationally. Regarding the original processing steps: After raw reads were preprocessed to remove errors, the CDR3 was defined following IMGT conventions as running from the conserved cysteine to phenylalanine. Clonality was computed as 1 minus the Shannon entropy, with the entropy normalized by log2 of the number of productive unique TCRs. Whether scalp clones were CD4 or CD8 was inferred by matching scalp TCRbeta sequences against CD4 and CD8 repertoires sorted from blood. Entries here come from immuneACCESS through TCRdb and include only in-frame sequences with V and J called. Some clones fail to appear in such tables; in the studies checked, an unresolved V gene covers under half of the shortfall, and the cause of the remainder is unknown. D and trimming were read from the DNA, whereas the V and J calls and clone size are those reported in that table. For this sample the table gives under 250,000 clones, of which more than 45% were detected only once. The top ten constitute more than 1.5% of the sample.

According to the study, the label for this sample's time point signals: less than five weeks on oral tofacitinib. What the treatment or condition label conveys for this sample: oral pan-JAK inhibitor, 5-10 mg twice daily. Lesional scalp punch biopsies and peripheral blood were collected from alopecia areata patients. PBMCs were separated by density centrifugation and stained for CD3, CD4 and CD8, after which CD4+ and CD8+ T cells were sorted on a FACSAria. The CDR3, from cysteine to phenylalanine, totals 15 residues. The retained sequence is limited to the CDR3, 45 bases, with the frame set at the first base. V is pared back by 4 bases and J by 8 bases, with 20 bases lying between the germline termini. In the germline V gene (reference sequence), CDR1 corresponds to MNHEY and CDR2 to SMNVEV. Overall study outcomes, separate from this receptor: Compared with mice, TCR sequences shared between patients were less clear, possibly partly because of HLA diversity across the patient population. During tofacitinib treatment, many expanded lesional clones stuck around in both scalp and blood, and this persistence may partly explain why relapse happens after treatment is stopped. Higher clonality and more expanded CD8+ clones were observed in lesional scalp than in normal scalp, particularly in alopecia totalis/universalis, a finding suggestive of antigenic drive. With tofacitinib, both scalp clonality and the number of expanded CD8+ clones among the top 100 scalp clones went down significantly. Because the treated cohort was small and had only one nonresponder, larger studies are needed to examine links between baseline CD8+ expansion and response. Unlike mouse skin, where gammadelta T cells dominate, normal human skin contains resident alphabeta T cells that get sequenced too, which complicates analysis of the scalp TCR repertoire.

The receptor was derived from a human donor with alopecia areata. This specimen was CD4+ T cells sorted from blood, taken at week 4, from a patient treated with tofacitinib. The chain uses TRBV27 and TRBJ1-2, with TRBD1 tentatively as D gene (5 bases match). The CDR3 region: CASSWGGPPFDGYTF. The DNA is as follows: TGTGCCAGCAGTTGGGGGGGACCCCCTTTTGACGGCTACACCTTC.